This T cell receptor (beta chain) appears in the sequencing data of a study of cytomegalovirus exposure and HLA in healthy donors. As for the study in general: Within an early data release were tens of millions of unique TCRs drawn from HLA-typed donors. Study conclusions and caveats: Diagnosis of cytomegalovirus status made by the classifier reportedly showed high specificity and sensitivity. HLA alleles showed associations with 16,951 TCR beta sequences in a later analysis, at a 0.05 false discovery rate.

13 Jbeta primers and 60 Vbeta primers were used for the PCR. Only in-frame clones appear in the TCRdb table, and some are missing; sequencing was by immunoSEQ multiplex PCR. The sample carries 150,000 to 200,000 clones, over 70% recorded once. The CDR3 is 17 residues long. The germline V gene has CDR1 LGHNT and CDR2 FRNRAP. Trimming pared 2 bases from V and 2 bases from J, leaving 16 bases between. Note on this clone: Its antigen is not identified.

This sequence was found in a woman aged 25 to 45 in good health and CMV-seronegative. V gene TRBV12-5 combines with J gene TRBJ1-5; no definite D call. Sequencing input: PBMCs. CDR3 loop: CASGLPGVLGGNQPQHF. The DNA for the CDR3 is TGTGCTAGTGGTTTGCCTGGAGTCCTCGGAGGCAATCAGCCCCAGCATTTT.